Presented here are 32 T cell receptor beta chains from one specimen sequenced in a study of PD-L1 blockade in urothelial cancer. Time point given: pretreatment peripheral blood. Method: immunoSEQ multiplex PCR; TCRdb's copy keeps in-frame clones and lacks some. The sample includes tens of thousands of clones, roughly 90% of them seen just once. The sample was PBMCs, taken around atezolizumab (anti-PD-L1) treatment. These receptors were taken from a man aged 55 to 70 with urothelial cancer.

CDR3 nucleotide sequence: TGTGCTAGTGGACAACACGTTAGCGGGGGGATCTACGAGCAGTACTTC. This gives the protein CASGQHVSGGIYEQYF. The genes are TRBV12-5 and TRBJ2-7; TRBD2 agrees at 10 bases. J was trimmed by 3 bases and V by 6 bases; bases with no gene match: 11. This CDR3 spans 16 amino acids. Looked up from germline, CDR1 is LGHNT and CDR2 is FRNRAP.

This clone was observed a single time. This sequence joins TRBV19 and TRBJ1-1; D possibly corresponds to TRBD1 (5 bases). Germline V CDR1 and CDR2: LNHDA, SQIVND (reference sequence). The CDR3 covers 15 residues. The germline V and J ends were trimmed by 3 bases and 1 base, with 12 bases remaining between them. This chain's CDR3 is CASSITGAGNTEAFF. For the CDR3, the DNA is TGTGCCAGTAGTATTACTGGGGCCGGGAACACTGAAGCTTTCTTT.

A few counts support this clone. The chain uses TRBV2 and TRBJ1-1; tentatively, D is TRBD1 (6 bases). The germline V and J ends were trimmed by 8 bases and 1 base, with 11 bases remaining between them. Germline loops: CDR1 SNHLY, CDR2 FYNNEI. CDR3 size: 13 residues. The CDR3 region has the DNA TGTGCCAGCGCAGGGGAGACGAACACTGAAGCTTTCTTT. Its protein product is CASAGETNTEAFF.

CDR3 sequence (DNA): TGTGCTAGTGGTTTGGTAGGGCAGGGCGCTGAAGCTTTCTTT. Translating gives CASGLVGQGAEAFF. The chain is built from TRBV12-5 and TRBJ1-1, with D tentatively TRBD1 (5 bases). The CDR3 extends over 14 amino acids. Germline loops: CDR1 LGHNT, CDR2 FRNRAP. Trimming shortened V by 0 bases and J by 6 bases, and 11 bases separated the two germline ends.

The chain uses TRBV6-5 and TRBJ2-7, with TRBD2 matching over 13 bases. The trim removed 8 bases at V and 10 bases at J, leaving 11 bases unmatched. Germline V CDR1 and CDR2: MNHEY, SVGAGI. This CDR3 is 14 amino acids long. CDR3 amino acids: CASGRGTSGKEQYF. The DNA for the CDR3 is TGTGCCAGCGGTAGGGGGACTAGCGGGAAAGAACAGTACTTC.

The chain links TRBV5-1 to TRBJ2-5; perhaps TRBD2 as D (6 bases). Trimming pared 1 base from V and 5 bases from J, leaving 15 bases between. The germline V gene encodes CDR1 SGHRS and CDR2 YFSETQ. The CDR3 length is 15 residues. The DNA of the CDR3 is TGCGCCAGCAGCTTGTCCGGGGGACGGGGGGAGACCCAGTACTTC. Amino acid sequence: CASSLSGGRGETQYF.

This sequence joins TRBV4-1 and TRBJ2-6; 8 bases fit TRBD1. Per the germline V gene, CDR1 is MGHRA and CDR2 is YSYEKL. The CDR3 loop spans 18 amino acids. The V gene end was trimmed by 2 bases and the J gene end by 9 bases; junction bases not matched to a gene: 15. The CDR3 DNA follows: TGCGCCAGCAGCCAAAGCGGACAGGGTCGGTTTTTGGTCAACGTCCTGACTTTC. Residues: CASSQSGQGRFLVNVLTF.

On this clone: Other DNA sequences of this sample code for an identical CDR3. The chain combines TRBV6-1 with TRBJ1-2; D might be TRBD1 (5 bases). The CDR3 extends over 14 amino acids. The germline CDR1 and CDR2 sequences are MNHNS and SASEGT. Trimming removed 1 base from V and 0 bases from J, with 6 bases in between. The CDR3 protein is CASSEGGANYGYTF. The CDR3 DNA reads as TGTGCCAGCAGTGAAGGGGGCGCTAACTATGGCTACACCTTC.

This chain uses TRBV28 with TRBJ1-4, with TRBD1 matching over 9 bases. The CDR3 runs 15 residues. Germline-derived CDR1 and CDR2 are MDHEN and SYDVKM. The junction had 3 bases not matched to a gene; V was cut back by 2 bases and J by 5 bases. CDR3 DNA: TGTGCCAGCAGTTTAACAGGGGGCGGAAATGAAAAACTGTTTTTT. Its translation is CASSLTGGGNEKLFF.

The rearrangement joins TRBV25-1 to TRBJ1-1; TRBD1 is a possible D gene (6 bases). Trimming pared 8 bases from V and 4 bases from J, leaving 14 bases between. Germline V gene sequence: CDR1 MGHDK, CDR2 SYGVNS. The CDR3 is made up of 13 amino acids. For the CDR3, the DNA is TGTGCCAGCCTCGGACAGCCTGGCACTGAAGCTTTCTTT. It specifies CASLGQPGTEAFF.

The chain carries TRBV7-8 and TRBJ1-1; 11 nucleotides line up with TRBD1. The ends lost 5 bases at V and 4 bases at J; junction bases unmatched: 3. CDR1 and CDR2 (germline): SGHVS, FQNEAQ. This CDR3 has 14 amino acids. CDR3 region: CASSAGQGVTEAFF. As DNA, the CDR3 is TGTGCCAGCAGCGCGGGACAGGGGGTCACTGAAGCTTTCTTT.

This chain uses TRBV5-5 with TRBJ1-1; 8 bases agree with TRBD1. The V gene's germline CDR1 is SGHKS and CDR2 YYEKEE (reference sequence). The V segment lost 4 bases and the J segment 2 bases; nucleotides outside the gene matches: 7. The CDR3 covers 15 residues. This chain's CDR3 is CASSGPTGANTEAFF. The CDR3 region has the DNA TGTGCCAGCAGCGGCCCGACAGGGGCTAACACTGAAGCTTTCTTT.

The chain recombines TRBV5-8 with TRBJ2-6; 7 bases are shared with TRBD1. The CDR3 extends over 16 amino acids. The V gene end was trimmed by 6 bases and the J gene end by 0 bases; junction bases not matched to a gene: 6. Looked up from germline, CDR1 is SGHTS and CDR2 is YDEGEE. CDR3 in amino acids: CASTKTGLSGANVLTF. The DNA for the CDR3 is TGTGCCAGCACCAAGACAGGGCTCTCTGGGGCCAACGTCCTGACTTTC.

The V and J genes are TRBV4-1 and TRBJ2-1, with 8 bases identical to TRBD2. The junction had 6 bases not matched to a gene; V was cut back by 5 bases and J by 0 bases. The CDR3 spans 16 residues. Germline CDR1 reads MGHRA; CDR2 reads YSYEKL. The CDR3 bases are TGCGCCAGCAGCGCGAGACTAGCGAACTCCTACAATGAGCAGTTCTTC. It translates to CASSARLANSYNEQFF.

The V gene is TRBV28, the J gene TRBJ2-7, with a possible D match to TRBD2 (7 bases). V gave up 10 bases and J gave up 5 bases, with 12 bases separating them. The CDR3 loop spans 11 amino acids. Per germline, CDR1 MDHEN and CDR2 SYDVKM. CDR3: CAKGGDDEQYF. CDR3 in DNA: TGTGCCAAGGGGGGGGATGACGAGCAGTACTTC.

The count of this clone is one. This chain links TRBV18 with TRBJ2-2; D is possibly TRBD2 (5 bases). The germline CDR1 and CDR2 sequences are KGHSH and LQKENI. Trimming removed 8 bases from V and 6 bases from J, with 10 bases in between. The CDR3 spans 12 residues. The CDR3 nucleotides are TGTGCCAGCCCTACTAGTGCCGGGGAGCTGTTTTTT. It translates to CASPTSAGELFF.

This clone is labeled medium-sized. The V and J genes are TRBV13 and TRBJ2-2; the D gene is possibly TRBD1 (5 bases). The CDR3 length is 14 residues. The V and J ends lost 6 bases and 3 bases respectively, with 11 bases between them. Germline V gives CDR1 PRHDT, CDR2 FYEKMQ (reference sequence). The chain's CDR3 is CASRSRGDTGELFF. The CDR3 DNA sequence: TGTGCCAGCAGGTCTAGGGGCGACACCGGGGAGCTGTTTTTT.

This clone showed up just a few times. The CDR3 nucleotides read TGTGCCAGCAGCTGGACCAGGGTGCGGGAGAGAAGGAGCAATGAGCAGTTCTTC. It codes for CASSWTRVRERRSNEQFF. The gene calls are TRBV7-9 and TRBJ2-1; 7 positions match TRBD2. The CDR3 length is 18 residues. V dropped 4 bases and J dropped 6; count of bases not matched to a gene: 18. CDR1 SEHNR and CDR2 FQNEAQ come from the germline V gene (reference sequence).

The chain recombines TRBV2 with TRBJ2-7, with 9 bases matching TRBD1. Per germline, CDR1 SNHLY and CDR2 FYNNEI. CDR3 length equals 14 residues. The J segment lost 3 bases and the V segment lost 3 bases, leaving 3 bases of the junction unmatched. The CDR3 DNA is TGTGCCAGCAGTGAGAGACAGGGGGTCTACGAGCAGTACTTC. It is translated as CASSERQGVYEQYF.

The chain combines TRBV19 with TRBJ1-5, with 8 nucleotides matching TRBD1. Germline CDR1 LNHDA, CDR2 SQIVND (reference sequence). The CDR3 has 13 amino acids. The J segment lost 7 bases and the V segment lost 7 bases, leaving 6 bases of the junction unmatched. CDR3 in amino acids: CASMQGAGQPQHF. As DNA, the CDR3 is TGTGCCAGTATGCAGGGGGCTGGGCAGCCCCAGCATTTT.

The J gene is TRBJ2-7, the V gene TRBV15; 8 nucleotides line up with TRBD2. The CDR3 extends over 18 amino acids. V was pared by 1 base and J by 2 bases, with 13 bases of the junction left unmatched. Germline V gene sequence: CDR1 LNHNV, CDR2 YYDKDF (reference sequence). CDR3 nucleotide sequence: TGTGCCACCAGCAGAGGGTTCAGCGGGGGTTCTCAGGCCTACGAGCAGTACTTC. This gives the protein CATSRGFSGGSQAYEQYF.

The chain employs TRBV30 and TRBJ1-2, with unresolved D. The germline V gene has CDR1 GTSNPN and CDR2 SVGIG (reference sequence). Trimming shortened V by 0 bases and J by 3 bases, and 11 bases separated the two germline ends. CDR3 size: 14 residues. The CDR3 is CAWSVKASDYGYTF. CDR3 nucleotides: TGTGCCTGGAGTGTTAAAGCGAGTGACTATGGCTACACCTTC.

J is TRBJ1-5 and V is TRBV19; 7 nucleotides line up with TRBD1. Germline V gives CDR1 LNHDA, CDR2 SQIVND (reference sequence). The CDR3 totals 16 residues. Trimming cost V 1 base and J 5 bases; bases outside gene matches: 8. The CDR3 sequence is CASSIGATGQDQPQHF. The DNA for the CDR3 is TGTGCCAGTAGTATAGGGGCGACAGGGCAGGATCAGCCCCAGCATTTT.

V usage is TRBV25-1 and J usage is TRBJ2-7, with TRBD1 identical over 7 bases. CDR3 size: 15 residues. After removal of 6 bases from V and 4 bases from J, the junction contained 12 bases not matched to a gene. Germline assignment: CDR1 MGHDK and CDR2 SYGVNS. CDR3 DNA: TGTGCCAGCAGCCCCGAGACATACAGGGGATACGAGCAGTACTTC. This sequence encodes CASSPETYRGYEQYF.

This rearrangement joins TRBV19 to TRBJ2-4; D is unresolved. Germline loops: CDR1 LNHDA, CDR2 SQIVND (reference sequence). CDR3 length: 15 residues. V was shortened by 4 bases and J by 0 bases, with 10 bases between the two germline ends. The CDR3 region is CASSRMARAKNIQYF. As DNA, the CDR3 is TGTGCCAGTAGTAGGATGGCTAGAGCCAAAAACATTCAGTACTTC.

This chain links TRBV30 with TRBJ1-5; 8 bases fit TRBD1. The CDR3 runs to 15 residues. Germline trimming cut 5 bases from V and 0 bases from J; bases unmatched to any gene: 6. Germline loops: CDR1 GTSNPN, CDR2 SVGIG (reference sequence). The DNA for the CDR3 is TGTGCCTGGGATTTGACAGGGGATAGCAATCAGCCCCAGCATTTT. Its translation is CAWDLTGDSNQPQHF.

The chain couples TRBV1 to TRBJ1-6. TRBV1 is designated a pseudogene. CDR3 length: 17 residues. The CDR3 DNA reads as TGCACCAGCAGCCAAGGGGCCCGGGGGGTAGTTAATTCACCCCTCCACTTT. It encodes CTSSQGARGVVNSPLHF.

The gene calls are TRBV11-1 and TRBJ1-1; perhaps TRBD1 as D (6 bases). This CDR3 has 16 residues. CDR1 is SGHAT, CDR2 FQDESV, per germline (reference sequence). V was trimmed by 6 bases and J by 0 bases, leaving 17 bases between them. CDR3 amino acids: CASRIWGGGLNTEAFF. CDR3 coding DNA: TGTGCCAGCAGGATTTGGGGGGGCGGATTGAACACTGAAGCTTTCTTT.

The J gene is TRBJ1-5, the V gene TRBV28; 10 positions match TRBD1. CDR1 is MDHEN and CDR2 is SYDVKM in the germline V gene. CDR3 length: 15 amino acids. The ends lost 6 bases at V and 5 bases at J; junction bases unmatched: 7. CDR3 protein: CASRAGTGVYQPQHF. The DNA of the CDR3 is TGTGCCAGCAGAGCCGGGACAGGGGTATATCAGCCCCAGCATTTT.

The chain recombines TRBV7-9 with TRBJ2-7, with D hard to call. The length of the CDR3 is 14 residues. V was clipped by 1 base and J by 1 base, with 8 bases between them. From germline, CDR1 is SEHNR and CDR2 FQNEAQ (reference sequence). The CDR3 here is CASSLGRVSYEQYF. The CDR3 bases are TGTGCCAGCAGCTTAGGTCGGGTATCCTACGAGCAGTACTTC. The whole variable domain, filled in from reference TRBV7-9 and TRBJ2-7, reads DTGVSQNPRHKITKRGQNVTFRCDPISEHNRLYWYRQTLGQGPEFLTYFQNEAQLEKSRLLSDRFSAERPKGSFSTLEIQRTEQGDSAMYLCASSLGRVSYEQYFGPGTRLTVT.

The CDR3, as DNA: TGTGCCAGCAGCTTAACAGGGGTGACCAAAAACATTCAGTACTTC. Translation: CASSLTGVTKNIQYF. The chain joins TRBV11-2 to TRBJ2-4, with 7 positions matching TRBD1. This CDR3 has 15 amino acids. CDR1 SGHAT and CDR2 FQNNGV come from the germline V gene. Trimming took 2 bases from V and 2 from J; bases not matched to a gene: 3.

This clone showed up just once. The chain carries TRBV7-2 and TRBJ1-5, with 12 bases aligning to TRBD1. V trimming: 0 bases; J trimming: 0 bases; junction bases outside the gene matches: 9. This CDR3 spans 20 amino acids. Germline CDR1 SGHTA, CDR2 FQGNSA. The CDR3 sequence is CASSLAAGQGAGYSNQPQHF. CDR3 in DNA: TGTGCCAGCAGCTTAGCGGCGGGACAGGGGGCCGGATATAGCAATCAGCCCCAGCATTTT.